These 32 T cell receptor beta chains came from one sample sequenced in a study of CD8+CD57+ T cells in acquired aplastic anemia. Investigators profiled TCR beta VDJ and CDR3 from genomic DNA template. TCRdb reanalysed the reads using MiXCR and keeps one entry per CDR3 protein. The sample consists of about 160,000 distinct CDR3 sequences, less than 50% of them appearing once. All patients picked for sequencing had shown, by flow cytometry, an expansion of CD8+CD57+ cells. The sample comprised sorted CD4+, CD8+, or CD8+CD57+ T cells (not recorded which) from PBMCs. All receptors come from a human donor with aplastic anemia.

This clonotype has at least ten counts. This chain joins TRBV13 and TRBJ2-7; maybe TRBD1 (6 bases). Per the germline V gene, CDR1 is PRHDT and CDR2 is FYEKMQ (reference sequence). The V end was cut by 0 bases, the J end by 4 bases, with 13 bases between. The CDR3 consists of 15 residues. The CDR3 spells CASSLGLGAKYEQYF. The CDR3 DNA reads TGTGCCAGCAGCTTAGGGTTGGGGGCGAAATACGAGCAGTACTTC.

This clonotype was recorded at least ten times. The genes are TRBV13 and TRBJ1-1; the D gene is possibly TRBD1 (6 bases). Per the germline V gene, CDR1 is PRHDT and CDR2 is FYEKMQ (reference sequence). This CDR3 spans 13 amino acids. V gave up 5 bases and J gave up 1 base, with 8 bases separating them. This CDR3 is CASSRQENTEAFF. CDR3 DNA sequence: TGTGCCAGCAGCCGACAGGAGAACACTGAAGCTTTCTTT.

This clonotype was seen at least ten times. This sequence joins TRBV11-1 and TRBJ2-3; 7 nucleotides match TRBD1. Per germline, CDR1 SGHAT and CDR2 FQDESV (reference sequence). The CDR3 runs 18 residues. V was clipped by 5 bases and J by 0 bases; unmatched bases: 14. Here the CDR3 DNA reads TGTGCCAGCAGCCGCCGGGACAGCCTTCAGCCTAGCACAGATACGCAGTATTTT. This gives the protein CASSRRDSLQPSTDTQYF.

To note about this clonotype: Mismatch with germline at one junction end may stem from a read error. V and J are TRBV25-1 and TRBJ1-1, with a weak D call TRBD1 (5 bases). CDR1 is MGHDK, CDR2 SYGVNS, per germline. This CDR3 is 14 amino acids long. CDR3 sequence reads: CASRLTPTGTEALF. For the CDR3, the DNA is TGTGCCAGCAGGCTAACCCCTACAGGCACTGAAGCTCTCTTT.

This clonotype was picked up many times. This rearrangement joins TRBV5-1 to TRBJ2-7, with 9 positions matching TRBD1. The CDR3 loop spans 15 amino acids. CDR1 is SGHRS, CDR2 YFSETQ, per germline. V shed 4 bases, J shed 3 bases, and the junction held 8 bases outside the gene matches. In nucleotides, the CDR3 is TGCGCCAGCAGCGGTACCGGGACAGGGATCTACGAGCAGTACTTC. Its translation is CASSGTGTGIYEQYF. Full variable domain (outside the CDR3, taken from reference TRBV5-1 and TRBJ2-7): KAGVTQTPRYLIKTRGQQVTLSCSPISGHRSVSWYQQTPGQGLQFLFEYFSETQRNKGNFPGRFSGRQFSNSRSEMNVSTLELGDSALYLCASSGTGTGIYEQYFGPGTRLTVT.

This clonotype appeared many times. The rearrangement uses TRBV19 and TRBJ1-1; 7 bases map to TRBD1. Germline CDR1 reads LNHDA; CDR2 reads SQIVND (reference sequence). The CDR3 is 17 residues long. J gave up 0 bases and V 5 bases, and 12 bases lay outside the gene matches. The CDR3 loop is CASSSRTGPPMNTEAFF. The CDR3 nucleotides read TGTGCCAGTAGTTCTCGGACAGGCCCTCCAATGAACACTGAAGCTTTCTTT.

The chain joins TRBV9 to TRBJ1-6, with D possibly matching TRBD1 (5 bases). The CDR3 spans 14 residues. The V gene lost 3 bases and the J gene lost 6 bases, with 10 bases spanning the gap. Germline CDR1 and CDR2: SGDLS and YYNGEE. The CDR3 nucleotides read TGTGCCAGCAGCGCAGACAGCCGTAATTCACCCCTCCACTTT. It specifies CASSADSRNSPLHF.

About this clonotype: A read error is possible here, since a much larger clone lies one base away. The chain recombines TRBV2 with TRBJ1-1; 9 positions agree with TRBD1. CDR1 is SNHLY and CDR2 is FYNNEI in the germline V gene. This CDR3 contains 17 residues. The CDR3: CASSEHGTGTFNTGAFF. In nucleotides, the CDR3 is TGTGCCAGCAGTGAACACGGGACAGGGACCTTCAACACTGGAGCTTTCTTT.

In its sample, this clonotype was seen a few times. The CDR3 protein is CASSHGDRGGEQYF. In nucleotides, the CDR3 is TGCGCCAGCAGCCACGGGGACAGGGGGGGAGAGCAGTACTTC. The chain couples TRBV5-1 to TRBJ2-7, with 11 bases aligning to TRBD1. The CDR3 contains 14 residues. Per germline, CDR1 SGHRS and CDR2 YFSETQ. With V trimmed by 4 bases and J by 7 bases, 7 bases remained unmatched.

The V gene is TRBV10-3, the J gene TRBJ1-1, with 8 positions matching TRBD1. This CDR3 contains 16 residues. V shed 4 bases and J 2 bases; nucleotides not matched to a gene: 9. Germline V gives CDR1 ENHRY, CDR2 SYGVKD. The CDR3: CAISAENGQGNTEAFF. The CDR3 DNA sequence: TGTGCCATCAGTGCCGAGAACGGACAGGGAAACACTGAAGCTTTCTTT.

This clonotype has ten or more counts. The V gene is TRBV11-2, the J gene TRBJ2-7; D possibly corresponds to TRBD1 (6 bases). V gave up 0 bases and J gave up 3 bases, with 9 bases separating them. CDR1 and CDR2 (germline): SGHAT, FQNNGV. This CDR3 has 14 amino acids. CDR3 residues: CASSLEQGSYEQYF. CDR3 nucleotide sequence: TGTGCCAGCAGCTTAGAACAGGGTAGCTACGAGCAGTACTTC.

A note on this clonotype: Possible read error: a much larger clone is one base away. The chain uses TRBV29-1 and TRBJ2-1; the match to TRBD2 covers 9 bases. Germline CDR1 SQVTM, CDR2 ANQGSEA. CDR3 size: 11 residues. The CDR3: CSLEVAGERFF. CDR3 coding DNA: TGCAGCCTAGAAGTAGCGGGGGAGCGGTTCTTC.

V gene TRBV9 combines with J gene TRBJ2-1, with 8 bases matching TRBD1. The CDR3 loop spans 17 amino acids. V shed 0 bases, J shed 9 bases, and the junction held 14 bases outside the gene matches. Germline CDR1 is SGDLS and CDR2 is YYNGEE. CDR3 sequence reads: CASSVATVQGGPIEQFF. CDR3 in DNA: TGTGCCAGCAGCGTAGCTACGGTACAGGGGGGCCCAATTGAGCAGTTCTTC.

J is TRBJ2-7 and V is TRBV19; possible D gene TRBD2, 6 bases. The CDR3 length is 16 residues. The V gene's germline CDR1 is LNHDA and CDR2 SQIVND (reference sequence). The V end was cut by 6 bases, the J end by 8 bases, with 26 bases between. CDR3 coding DNA: TGTGCCAGTAGCGGGGGACCGACGTCCTTCCCCCTCAAGCAGTACTTC. Translation: CASSGGPTSFPLKQYF.

This clonotype was recorded at least ten times. V usage is TRBV9 and J usage is TRBJ1-4; the D gene is possibly TRBD1 (5 bases). The V gene lost 3 bases and the J gene lost 8 bases, with 11 bases spanning the gap. Germline V CDR1 and CDR2: SGDLS, YYNGEE. CDR3 length: 13 residues. This chain's CDR3 is CASSEGTVEKLFF. The CDR3 nucleotides are TGTGCCAGCAGCGAAGGGACGGTGGAAAAACTGTTTTTT.

This clonotype was recorded at least ten times. This chain links TRBV5-5 with TRBJ2-3, with TRBD1 identical over 7 bases. Per the germline V gene, CDR1 is SGHKS and CDR2 is YYEKEE (reference sequence). Trimming removed 5 bases from V and 2 bases from J; junction bases left unmatched: 14. This CDR3 has 17 residues. Written as DNA, the CDR3 is TGTGCCAGCAGTGGGGTGACAGGGCGAGGGATCACAGATACGCAGTATTTT. Protein: CASSGVTGRGITDTQYF.

This clonotype was counted between two and nine times. The V call is TRBV6-1, the J call TRBJ1-4; D is undetermined. Between the trimmed V and J ends, which lost 6 bases and 4 bases, there was a span of 12 bases. Germline values: CDR1 MNHNS, CDR2 SASEGT. The CDR3 is 14 amino acids. CDR3 sequence (DNA): TGTGCCAGCAGCTCCGGACTAATTAATGAAAAACTGTTTTTT. Translating it yields CASSSGLINEKLFF.

The CDR3 here is CASSLDGRGTETQYF. The CDR3, as DNA: TGCGCCAGCAGCTTGGATGGCAGGGGGACGGAGACCCAGTACTTC. The chain uses TRBV5-1 and TRBJ2-5; 7 bases line up with TRBD1. Germline V CDR1 and CDR2: SGHRS, YFSETQ. The CDR3 loop spans 15 amino acids. Unmatched junction bases numbered 7, after V lost 0 bases and J lost 5 bases. The full variable domain, completed using reference TRBV5-1 and TRBJ2-5, is KAGVTQTPRYLIKTRGQQVTLSCSPISGHRSVSWYQQTPGQGLQFLFEYFSETQRNKGNFPGRFSGRQFSNSRSEMNVSTLELGDSALYLCASSLDGRGTETQYFGPGTRLLVL.

This clonotype was seen more than once but under ten times. The CDR3 DNA is TGTGCCAGCAGTGAAGGGACAGGGGAGACATTTGAAAAACTGTTTTTT. Encoded protein: CASSEGTGETFEKLFF. J is TRBJ1-4 and V is TRBV2, with TRBD1 identical over 9 bases. The V and J ends lost 1 base and 7 bases, in that order; junction bases with no gene match: 7. The CDR3 sequence is 16 residues long. The V gene's germline CDR1 is SNHLY and CDR2 FYNNEI. Full variable domain (missing parts from reference TRBV2 and TRBJ1-4): EPEVTQTPSHQVTQMGQEVILRCVPISNHLYFYWYRQILGQKVEFLVSFYNNEISEKSEIFDDQFSVERPDGSNFTLKIRSTKLEDSAMYFCASSEGTGETFEKLFFGSGTQLSVL.

This chain uses TRBV29-1 with TRBJ2-7; 8 nucleotides line up with TRBD1. Germline V lookup: CDR1 SQVTM, CDR2 ANQGSEA. The junction had 4 bases not matched to a gene; V was cut back by 1 base and J by 2 bases. The CDR3 is made up of 14 amino acids. CDR3 DNA sequence: TGCAGCGTTGAAGGGACAGGGAAACCCTACGAGCAGTACTTC. Protein sequence: CSVEGTGKPYEQYF.

The chain couples TRBV2 to TRBJ2-1; 11 bases are shared with TRBD2. Germline CDR1 and CDR2: SNHLY and FYNNEI. The CDR3 extends over 15 amino acids. V lost 6 bases and J lost 4; bases outside the gene matches: 5. The CDR3 loop reads CASRPGLAEYNEQFF. The CDR3 DNA reads as TGTGCCAGCAGGCCGGGACTAGCGGAATACAATGAGCAGTTCTTC.

Many counts were recorded for this clonotype. This sequence joins TRBV5-4 and TRBJ1-6, with TRBD1 matching over 8 bases. V lost 0 bases to trimming and J lost 5 bases; unmatched junction nucleotides: 7. The CDR3 contains 17 residues. Germline values: CDR1 SGHNT, CDR2 YYREEE (reference sequence). CDR3 coding DNA: TGTGCCAGCAGCTTGGACCGCCGGGACAGGAATAATTCACCCCTCCACTTT. As protein: CASSLDRRDRNNSPLHF. The full variable domain, its missing parts supplied by reference TRBV5-4 and TRBJ1-6, is ETGVTQSPTHLIKTRGQQVTLRCSSQSGHNTVSWYQQALGQGPQFIFQYYREEENGRGNFPPRFSGLQFPNYSSELNVNALELDDSALYLCASSLDRRDRNNSPLHFGNGTRLTVT.

This rearrangement joins TRBV20-1 to TRBJ2-5; D not certain. The germline gives CDR1 DFQATT, CDR2 SNEGSKA (reference sequence). The CDR3 has 14 amino acids. V dropped 2 bases and J dropped 2 bases, with 12 bases sitting between them. CDR3 in amino acids: CSARRSGGQETQYF. Written as DNA, the CDR3 is TGCAGTGCTAGACGTTCGGGCGGTCAAGAGACCCAGTACTTC.

The chain is built from TRBV7-9 and TRBJ2-2; 7 bases fit TRBD1. V was clipped by 5 bases and J by 4 bases; unmatched bases: 4. CDR1 and CDR2 from the germline V gene are SEHNR and FQNEAQ (reference sequence). This CDR3 is built from 14 residues. CDR3 nucleotide sequence: TGTGCCAGCAGCGATACAGGGGCCACCGGGGAGCTGTTTTTT. It yields the protein CASSDTGATGELFF.

This clonotype has just a few counts. This sequence joins TRBV18 and TRBJ2-7, with D uncertain. CDR1 and CDR2 from the germline V gene are KGHSH and LQKENI. The CDR3 consists of 14 residues. V was trimmed by 2 bases and J by 1 base, leaving 9 bases between them. This CDR3 is CASSPTWASYEQYF. CDR3 bases: TGTGCCAGCTCACCAACGTGGGCATCCTACGAGCAGTACTTC.

The chain carries TRBV5-1 and TRBJ1-1; D is undetermined. V was trimmed by 4 bases and J by 4 bases, leaving 17 bases between them. The germline gives CDR1 SGHRS, CDR2 YFSETQ. This CDR3 region has 15 residues. The CDR3: CASSGRTGVGTEAFF. As DNA, the CDR3 is TGCGCCAGCAGCGGACGGACGGGTGTTGGCACTGAAGCTTTCTTT.

This clonotype was seen ten or more times. The rearrangement uses TRBV9 and TRBJ2-7, with 7 bases fitting TRBD1. V was pared by 3 bases and J by 6 bases, with 6 bases of the junction left unmatched. The CDR3 covers 13 residues. Germline CDR1 is SGDLS and CDR2 is YYNGEE. The CDR3 region is CASSDKQGREQYF. CDR3 in DNA: TGTGCCAGCAGCGATAAACAGGGGCGCGAGCAGTACTTC.

Many counts were recorded for this clonotype. The chain has TRBV7-8 and TRBJ2-3; D may correspond to TRBD1 or TRBD2 (5 bases each). The length of the CDR3 is 15 residues. CDR1 and CDR2 (germline): SGHVS, FQNEAQ. Trimming took off 0 bases at V and 0 bases at J, with 7 bases between the two ends. The CDR3 DNA is TGTGCCAGCAGCTTAGCGGGACGTAGCACAGATACGCAGTATTTT. Amino acid sequence: CASSLAGRSTDTQYF.

This chain links TRBV7-8 with TRBJ2-1; the D is unclear. V lost 6 bases to trimming and J lost 7 bases, with 7 bases between them. Germline V gene data show CDR1 as SGHVS and CDR2 as FQNEAQ. CDR3 length: 11 residues. The CDR3 sequence: CASRPVNEQFF. For the CDR3, the DNA is TGTGCCAGCAGACCGGTGAATGAGCAGTTCTTC.

The genes are TRBV10-3 and TRBJ1-1, with TRBD1 as a possible D gene (5 bases). The CDR3 contains 13 residues. Germline CDR1 is ENHRY and CDR2 is SYGVKD. V was trimmed by 4 bases and J by 3 bases, leaving 9 bases between them. This chain's CDR3 is CAISAEGYTEAFF. Here the CDR3 DNA reads TGTGCCATCAGTGCTGAGGGGTACACTGAAGCTTTCTTT.

This rearrangement joins TRBV7-3 to TRBJ2-5, with 10 bases identical to TRBD2. CDR1 and CDR2 (germline): SGHTA, FQGTGA. The CDR3 is 15 residues long. Trimming removed 4 bases from V and 5 bases from J; junction bases left unmatched: 7. The CDR3 sequence: CASSSAPSGGETQYF. Here the CDR3 DNA reads TGTGCCAGCAGCTCGGCGCCTAGCGGGGGTGAGACCCAGTACTTC.

This clonotype was seen repeatedly, ten times or more. The V gene is TRBV7-8, the J gene TRBJ2-7; TRBD2 is a possible D gene (5 bases). V dropped 5 bases and J dropped 2 bases, with 10 bases sitting between them. Germline-derived CDR1 and CDR2 are SGHVS and FQNEAQ. The length of the CDR3 is 13 residues. The CDR3: CASSAGAAYEQYF. For the CDR3, the DNA is TGTGCCAGCAGCGCCGGAGCGGCCTACGAGCAGTACTTC. The full variable domain, rest sourced from reference TRBV7-8 and TRBJ2-7, is GAGVSQSPRYKVAKRGQDVALRCDPISGHVSLFWYQQALGQGPEFLTYFQNEAQLDKSGLPSDRFFAERPEGSVSTLKIQRTQQEDSAVYLCASSAGAAYEQYFGPGTRLTVT.